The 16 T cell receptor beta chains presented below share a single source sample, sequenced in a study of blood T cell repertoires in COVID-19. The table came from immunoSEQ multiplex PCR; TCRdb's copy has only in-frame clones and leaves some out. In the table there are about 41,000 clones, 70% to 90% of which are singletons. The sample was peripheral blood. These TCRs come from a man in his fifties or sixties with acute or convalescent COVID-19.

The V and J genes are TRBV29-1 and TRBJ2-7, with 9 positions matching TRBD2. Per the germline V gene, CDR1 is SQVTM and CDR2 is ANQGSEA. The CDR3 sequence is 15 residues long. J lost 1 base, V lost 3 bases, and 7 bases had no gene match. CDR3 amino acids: CSVEVLSGGSYEQYF. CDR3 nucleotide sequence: TGCAGCGTTGAGGTCCTCAGCGGGGGGTCCTACGAGCAGTACTTC.

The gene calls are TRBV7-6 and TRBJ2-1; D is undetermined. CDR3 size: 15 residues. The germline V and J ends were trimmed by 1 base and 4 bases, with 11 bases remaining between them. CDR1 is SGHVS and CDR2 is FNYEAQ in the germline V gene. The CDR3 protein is CASSLVLAEYNEQFF. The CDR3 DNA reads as TGTGCCAGCAGCTTAGTTCTGGCAGAATACAATGAGCAGTTCTTC.

CDR3 in DNA: TGCGCCAGCAGCCAAGATGCTAAATCGGCTGAAGCTTTCTTT. The encoded protein is CASSQDAKSAEAFF. The chain recombines TRBV4-3 with TRBJ1-1, with D unresolved. Germline V gene data show CDR1 as LGHNA and CDR2 as YSLEER. V was cut by 0 bases and J by 6 bases, with 11 bases left in between. The CDR3 is 14 residues long.

The CDR3 bases are TGTGCCAGCAGGAGGGTTGTAGCTAATGAAAAACTGTTTTTT. Encoded protein: CASRRVVANEKLFF. V is TRBV2 and J is TRBJ1-4; unclear D gene. The CDR3 has 14 residues. V was cut by 6 bases and J by 3 bases, with 11 bases left in between. Germline-derived CDR1 and CDR2 are SNHLY and FYNNEI.

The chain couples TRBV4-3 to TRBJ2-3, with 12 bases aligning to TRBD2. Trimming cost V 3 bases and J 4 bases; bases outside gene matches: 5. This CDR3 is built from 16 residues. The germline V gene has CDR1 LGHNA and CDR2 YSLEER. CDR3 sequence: CASSQSSGGVPDTQYF. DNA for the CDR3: TGCGCCAGCAGCCAGTCTAGCGGGGGGGTGCCAGATACGCAGTATTTT.

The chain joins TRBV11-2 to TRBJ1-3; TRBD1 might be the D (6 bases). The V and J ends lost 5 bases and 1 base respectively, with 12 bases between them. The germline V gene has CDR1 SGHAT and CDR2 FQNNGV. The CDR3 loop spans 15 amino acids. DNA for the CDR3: TGTGCCAGCAGCCCCTATACAGGGTCTGGAAACACCATATATTTT. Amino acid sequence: CASSPYTGSGNTIYF.

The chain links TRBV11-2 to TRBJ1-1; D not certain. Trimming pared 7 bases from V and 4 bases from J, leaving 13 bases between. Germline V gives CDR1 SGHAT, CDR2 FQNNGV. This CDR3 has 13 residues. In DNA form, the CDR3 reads TGTGCCAGCATCCGGGTGTTGGGCACTGAAGCTTTCTTT. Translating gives CASIRVLGTEAFF. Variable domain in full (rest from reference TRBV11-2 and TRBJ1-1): EAGVAQSPRYKIIEKRQSVAFWCNPISGHATLYWYQQILGQGPKLLIQFQNNGVVDDSQLPKDRFSAERLKGVDSTLKIQPAKLEDSAVYLCASIRVLGTEAFFGQGTRLTVV.

For the CDR3, the DNA is TGTGCCAGCAGCTTAGTATCTCAGGGTGATGGCTACACCTTC. Translated, it gives CASSLVSQGDGYTF. This rearrangement joins TRBV7-2 to TRBJ1-2; D might be TRBD1 (5 bases). CDR1 and CDR2 from the germline V gene are SGHTA and FQGNSA. The CDR3 is 14 amino acids. The V gene lost 1 base and the J gene lost 6 bases, with 12 bases spanning the gap. Full variable domain (outside the CDR3, taken from reference TRBV7-2 and TRBJ1-2): GAGVSQSPSNKVTEKGKDVELRCDPISGHTALYWYRQSLGQGLEFLIYFQGNSAPDKSGLPSDRFSAERTGGSVSTLTIQRTQQEDSAVYLCASSLVSQGDGYTFGSGTRLTVV.

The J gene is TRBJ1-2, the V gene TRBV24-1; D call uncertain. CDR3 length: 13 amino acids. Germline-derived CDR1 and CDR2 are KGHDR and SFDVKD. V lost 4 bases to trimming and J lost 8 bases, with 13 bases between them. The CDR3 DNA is TGTGCCACCAGTGACGGGCCCTCGGGAGGCTACACCTTC. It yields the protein CATSDGPSGGYTF.

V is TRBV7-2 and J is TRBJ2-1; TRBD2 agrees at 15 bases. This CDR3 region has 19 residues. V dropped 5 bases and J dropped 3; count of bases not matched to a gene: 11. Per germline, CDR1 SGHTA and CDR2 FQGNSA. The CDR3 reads CASSPNRTSGGVDYNEQFF. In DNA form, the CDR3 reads TGTGCCAGCAGCCCGAATCGGACTAGCGGGGGGGTCGACTACAATGAGCAGTTCTTC.

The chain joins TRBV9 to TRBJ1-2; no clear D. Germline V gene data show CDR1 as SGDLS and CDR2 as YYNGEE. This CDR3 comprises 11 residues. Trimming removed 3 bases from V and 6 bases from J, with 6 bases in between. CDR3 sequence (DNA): TGTGCCAGCAGCGGAGAGGATGGCTACACCTTC. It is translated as CASSGEDGYTF.

CDR3: CASRKAGGQTEQFF. The CDR3 bases are TGTGCCAGCAGAAAAGCGGGGGGGCAAACTGAGCAGTTCTTC. The V gene is TRBV11-2, the J gene TRBJ2-1; 10 nucleotides line up with TRBD2. CDR3 length equals 14 residues. Germline CDR1 SGHAT, CDR2 FQNNGV. V shed 6 bases and J 9 bases; nucleotides not matched to a gene: 8.

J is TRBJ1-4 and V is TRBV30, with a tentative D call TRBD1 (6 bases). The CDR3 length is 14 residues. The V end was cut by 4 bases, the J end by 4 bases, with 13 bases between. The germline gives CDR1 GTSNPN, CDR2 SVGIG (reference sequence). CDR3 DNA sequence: TGTGCCTGGAAGTTCGGACAGATTAATGAAAAACTGTTTTTT. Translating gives CAWKFGQINEKLFF.

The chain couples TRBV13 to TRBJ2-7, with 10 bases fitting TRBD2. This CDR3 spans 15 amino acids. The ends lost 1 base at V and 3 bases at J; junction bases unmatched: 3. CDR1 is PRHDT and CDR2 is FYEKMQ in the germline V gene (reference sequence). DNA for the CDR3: TGTGCCAGCAGCTTAGTTAAGCGGGGGGGCTACGAGCAGTACTTC. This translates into CASSLVKRGGYEQYF. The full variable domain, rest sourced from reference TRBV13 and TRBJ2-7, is AAGVIQSPRHLIKEKRETATLKCYPIPRHDTVYWYQQGPGQDPQFLISFYEKMQSDKGSIPDRFSAQQFSDYHSELNMSSLELGDSALYFCASSLVKRGGYEQYFGPGTRLTVT.

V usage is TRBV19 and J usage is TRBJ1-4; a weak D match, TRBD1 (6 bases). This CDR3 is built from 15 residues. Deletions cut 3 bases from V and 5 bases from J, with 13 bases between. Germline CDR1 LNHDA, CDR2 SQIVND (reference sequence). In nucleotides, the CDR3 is TGTGCCAGTAGTATCGTCCCGGGACAAAATGAAAAACTGTTTTTT. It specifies CASSIVPGQNEKLFF. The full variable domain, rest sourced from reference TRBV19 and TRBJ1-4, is DGGITQSPKYLFRKEGQNVTLSCEQNLNHDAMYWYRQDPGQGLRLIYYSQIVNDFQKGDIAEGYSVSREKKESFPLTVTSAQKNPTAFYLCASSIVPGQNEKLFFGSGTQLSVL.

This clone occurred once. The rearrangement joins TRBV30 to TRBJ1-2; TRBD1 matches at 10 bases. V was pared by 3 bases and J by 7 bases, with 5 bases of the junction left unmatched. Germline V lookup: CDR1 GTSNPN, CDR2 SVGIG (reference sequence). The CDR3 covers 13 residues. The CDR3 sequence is CAWSGDRGRGYTF. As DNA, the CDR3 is TGTGCCTGGAGCGGGGACAGGGGTCGTGGCTACACCTTC.